This T cell receptor (beta chain) comes out of a study of lymphopenia after photon versus proton radiotherapy. Study outcomes and limitations: Proton therapy kept repertoires fairly stable, unlike photons, which gained effector/memory cells.

Assay used: immunoSEQ multiplex PCR; TCRdb lists only in-frame clones, some missing. The sample lists under 75,000 clones; 85% to 95% were seen once. Details on this clone: Its cognate antigen is unknown.

The germline V and J ends were trimmed by 3 bases and 3 bases, with 10 bases remaining between them. Per germline, CDR1 SGHDN and CDR2 FVKESK. There are 14 residues in the CDR3. This receptor was taken from a woman aged 40 to 49 with cholangiocarcinoma. The chain employs TRBV14 and TRBJ2-3; tentatively, D is TRBD2 (6 bases). The specimen comprised peripheral blood, sampled from a patient treated with photon-based radiotherapy. CDR3 in DNA: TGTGCCAGCAGCCAGACTAGGGGTACAGATACGCAGTATTTT. This encodes CASSQTRGTDTQYF.